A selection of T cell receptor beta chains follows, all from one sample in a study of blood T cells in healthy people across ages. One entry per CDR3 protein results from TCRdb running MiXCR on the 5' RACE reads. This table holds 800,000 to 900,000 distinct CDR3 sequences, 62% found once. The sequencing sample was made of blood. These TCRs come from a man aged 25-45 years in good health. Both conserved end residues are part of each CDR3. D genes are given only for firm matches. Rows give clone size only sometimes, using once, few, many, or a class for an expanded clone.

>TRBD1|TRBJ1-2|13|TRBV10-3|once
TGTGCCAGCAAAGGGACAGGGGAAAATGGCTACACCTTC
CASKGTGENGYTF
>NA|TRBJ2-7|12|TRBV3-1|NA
TGTGCCAGCACCGGGGCCGCCTACGAGCAGTACTTC
CASTGAAYEQYF
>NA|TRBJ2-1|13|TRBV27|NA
TGTGCCAGCAGTTTACGGCAGGCCCATGAGCAGTTCTTC
CASSLRQAHEQFF
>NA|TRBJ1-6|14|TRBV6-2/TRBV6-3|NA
TGTGCCAGCAGTCTCCTGGACAGACCTTCACCCCTCCACTTT
CASSLLDRPSPLHF
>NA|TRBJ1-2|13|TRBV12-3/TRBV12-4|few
TGTGCCAGCAGTGTTGACGGGCTAAATGGCTACACCTTC
CASSVDGLNGYTF
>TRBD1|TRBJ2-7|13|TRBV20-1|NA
TGCAGTGCCAAGACTGGCGGGACAGGCGAGCAGTACTTC
CSAKTGGTGEQYF
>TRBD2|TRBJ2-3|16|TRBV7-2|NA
TGTGCCAGCAGCTTGCGGACTAGCGGGGTCACAGATACGCAGTATTTT
CASSLRTSGVTDTQYF
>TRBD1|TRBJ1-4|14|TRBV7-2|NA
TGTGCCAGCAGCTTAGGGACAGGGGACAGAAAACTGTTTTTT
CASSLGTGDRKLFF
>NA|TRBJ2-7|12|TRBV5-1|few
TGCGCCAGCAGCTTGGACGTCTACGAGCAGTACTTC
CASSLDVYEQYF
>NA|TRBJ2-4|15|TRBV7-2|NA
TGTGCCAGCAGCTTAAACTATCAGGCCAGGAACATTCAGTACTTC
CASSLNYQARNIQYF
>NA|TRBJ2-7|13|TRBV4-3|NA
TGCGCCAGCAGCCAAGGACAGAACTGCGAGCAGTACTTC
CASSQGQNCEQYF
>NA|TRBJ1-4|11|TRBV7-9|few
TGTGCCAGCAGCCCGGGTGAAAAACTGTTTTTT
CASSPGEKLFF
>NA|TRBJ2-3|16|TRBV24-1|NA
TGTGCCACCAGTGATTTGCACGCGGGGCGGTCCTATACGCAGTATTTT
CATSDLHAGRSYTQYF
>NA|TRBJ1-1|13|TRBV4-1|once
TGCGCCAGCAGCCGCGGGTCCACCACTGAAGCTTTCTTT
CASSRGSTTEAFF
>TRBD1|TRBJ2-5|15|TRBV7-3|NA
TGTGCCAGCAGCCCGGCCGGGACAGATCAAGAGACCCAGTACTTC
CASSPAGTDQETQYF
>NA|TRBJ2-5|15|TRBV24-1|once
TGTGCCACCAGTGATCCCCCAGGACCCATGGAGACCCAGTACTTC
CATSDPPGPMETQYF
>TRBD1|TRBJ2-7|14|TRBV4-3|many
TGTGCCAGCAGCCCCGGGACAGGGTCCTACGAGCAGTACTTC
CASSPGTGSYEQYF
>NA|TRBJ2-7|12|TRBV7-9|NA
TGTGCCAGCAGGGGCCTCTCCTACGAGCAGTACTTC
CASRGLSYEQYF
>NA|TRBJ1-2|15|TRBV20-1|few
TGCAGTGCTAGAGATATGGTCAGGATAAACTATGGCTACACCTTC
CSARDMVRINYGYTF
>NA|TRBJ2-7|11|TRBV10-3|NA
TGTGCCATCAGGAGGGGATACGAGCAGTACTTC
CAIRRGYEQYF
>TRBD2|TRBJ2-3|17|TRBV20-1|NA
TGCAGTGCTAGAGATGGTCAAGCGGGGGTGGGGGCAGATACGCAGTATTTT
CSARDGQAGVGADTQYF
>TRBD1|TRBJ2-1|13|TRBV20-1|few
TGCAGTGCATCGGGACAGGGTATGGGTGAGCAGTTCTTC
CSASGQGMGEQFF
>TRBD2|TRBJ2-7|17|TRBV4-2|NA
TGTGCCAGCAGCCAAGGAGGGGTAGCGGGGGGGCAGAACGAGCAGTACTTC
CASSQGGVAGGQNEQYF
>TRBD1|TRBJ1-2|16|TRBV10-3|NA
TGTGCCATCAGTGGGTGGCGGACAGGGGCACACTATGGCTACACCTTC
CAISGWRTGAHYGYTF
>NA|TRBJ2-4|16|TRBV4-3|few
TGCGCCAGCAGCCAAGATCATAGGCGTAGCCAAAACATTCAGTACTTC
CASSQDHRRSQNIQYF
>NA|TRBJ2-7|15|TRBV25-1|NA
TGTGCCAGCAGTGATGTCGGTTACCGGGGCTACGAGCAGTACTTC
CASSDVGYRGYEQYF
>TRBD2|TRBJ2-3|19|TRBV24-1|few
TGTGCCACCAGTGATTTTCCACCCCGGGACTACGCAATCACAGATACGCAGTATTTT
CATSDFPPRDYAITDTQYF
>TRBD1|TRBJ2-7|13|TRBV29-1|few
TGCAGCGTTTCCGGGACAGGGGGCTACGAGCAGTACTTC
CSVSGTGGYEQYF
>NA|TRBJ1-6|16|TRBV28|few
TGTGCCAGCAGTTTCCCTGGCAGGGTGTATAATTCACCCCTCCACTTT
CASSFPGRVYNSPLHF
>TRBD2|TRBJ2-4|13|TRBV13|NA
TGTGCCAGCAGCTACAGAGGACTAGTGGGGTGGTACTTC
CASSYRGLVGWYF
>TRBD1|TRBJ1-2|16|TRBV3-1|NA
TGTGCCAGCAGCCCAGTAGGACAGGCAGCTAACTATGGCTACACCTTC
CASSPVGQAANYGYTF
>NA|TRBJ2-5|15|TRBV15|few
TGTGCCACCAGCAGAGATCGGGGCTCGGAACAGACCCAGTACTTC
CATSRDRGSEQTQYF
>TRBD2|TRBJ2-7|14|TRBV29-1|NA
TGCAGCGTCGCCGCTAGCGGGGGTTACAATGAGCAGTACTTC
CSVAASGGYNEQYF
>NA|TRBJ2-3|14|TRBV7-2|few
TGTGCCAGCAGCTTAGATAGGGCCACAGATACGCAGTATTTT
CASSLDRATDTQYF
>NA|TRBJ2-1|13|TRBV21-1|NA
TGTGCCAGCATCCCACAGGCATACAATGAGCAGTTCTTC
CASIPQAYNEQFF
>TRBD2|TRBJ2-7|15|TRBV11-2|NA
TGTGCCAGCAGCCATCCGGGACTAGCAACCTACGAGCAGTACTTC
CASSHPGLATYEQYF
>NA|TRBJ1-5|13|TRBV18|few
TGTGCCAGCTCAGAAAGGGAGGAGCAGCCCCAGCATTTT
CASSEREEQPQHF
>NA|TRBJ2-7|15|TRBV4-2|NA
TGTGCCAGCAGCCCCTACCCGGGACCGAGCTACGAGCAGTACTTC
CASSPYPGPSYEQYF